Each of the 5 T cell receptor beta chains below was sequenced from the same sample in a study of identifying expanded T cells in peripheral blood. The protocol was immunoSEQ multiplex PCR, while the TCRdb copy is restricted to in-frame clones and leaves out a portion. The data contain about 91,000 clones, 88% of them seen just once; the ten biggest clones take up around 4%. Sequenced: blood. These receptors were obtained from a person aged 18 to 70 in good health.

The V call is TRBV5-5, the J call TRBJ1-2; maybe TRBD1 (5 bases). Germline values: CDR1 SGHKS, CDR2 YYEKEE (reference sequence). The length of the CDR3 is 14 residues. Trimming stripped 0 bases from V and 5 bases from J, with 11 bases between. The CDR3 region has the DNA TGTGCCAGCAGCTTGGGAACAGGCTTATATGGCTACACCTTC. Translating it yields CASSLGTGLYGYTF.

This chain connects TRBV6-1 to TRBJ2-1; no firm D call. The germline V and J ends were trimmed by 1 base and 5 bases, with 6 bases remaining between them. Germline V gene data show CDR1 as MNHNS and CDR2 as SASEGT. The CDR3 totals 13 residues. The CDR3 bases are TGTGCCAGCAGTGAAGACAGCCACAATGAGCAGTTCTTC. It encodes CASSEDSHNEQFF.

This rearrangement joins TRBV4-1 to TRBJ1-4; the match to TRBD1 covers 8 bases. The CDR3 length is 18 residues. Germline V gene lookup returns CDR1 MGHRA and CDR2 YSYEKL. Trimming at V came to 1 base and at J to 7 bases, leaving 14 bases not matched to a gene. The CDR3 DNA is TGCGCCAGCAGCCAAGGACGGGGAGAGACAGGGGCGGCTGAAAAACTGTTTTTT. Its protein is CASSQGRGETGAAEKLFF.

This sequence joins TRBV28 and TRBJ2-3; TRBD1 might be the D (6 bases). The CDR3 consists of 13 residues. Germline CDR1 MDHEN, CDR2 SYDVKM. Trimming removed 6 bases from V and 4 bases from J, with 11 bases in between. The CDR3 sequence: CASRRTVADTQYF. DNA of the CDR3: TGTGCCAGCAGGCGGACAGTTGCAGATACGCAGTATTTT.

J is TRBJ2-2 and V is TRBV7-3, with 9 bases matching TRBD2. The CDR3 totals 14 residues. Germline V lookup: CDR1 SGHTA, CDR2 FQGTGA. Losses at the gene ends were 8 bases for V and 2 bases for J; bases not matched to a gene: 3. The CDR3: CASRTSVNTGELFF. DNA for the CDR3: TGTGCCAGCCGGACTAGCGTAAACACCGGGGAGCTGTTTTTT. Full variable domain (missing parts from reference TRBV7-3 and TRBJ2-2): GAGVSQTPSNKVTEKGKYVELRCDPISGHTALYWYRQSLGQGPEFLIYFQGTGAADDSGLPNDRFFAVRPEGSVSTLKIQRTERGDSAVYLCASRTSVNTGELFFGEGSRLTVL.